These 12 T cell receptor beta chains share one sample of origin, sequenced in a study of blood T cell repertoires in COVID-19. The assay was immunoSEQ multiplex PCR, and TCRdb's table has in-frame clones only and misses some. The sample records 75,000 to 85,000 clones, 85% being singletons. Sequenced input: peripheral blood. The receptors come from a man aged 55 to 69 with COVID-19, enrolled during active disease.

The V and J genes are TRBV19 and TRBJ2-7, with 9 bases identical to TRBD1. The germline V gene has CDR1 LNHDA and CDR2 SQIVND (reference sequence). This CDR3 spans 15 amino acids. V gave up 4 bases and J gave up 5 bases; unmatched junction bases: 9. This CDR3 reads CASSKTGGEVDEQYF. CDR3 DNA: TGTGCCAGTAGTAAGACAGGGGGGGAAGTCGACGAGCAGTACTTC.

The gene calls are TRBV7-9 and TRBJ2-3, with a tentative D call TRBD2 (5 bases). V shed 5 bases and J shed 2 bases, with 11 bases lying between them. Germline values: CDR1 SEHNR, CDR2 FQNEAQ (reference sequence). The CDR3 runs 14 residues. CDR3 sequence (DNA): TGTGCCAGCAGCCCCCTGCGGGCCACAGATACGCAGTATTTT. This codes for CASSPLRATDTQYF.

A few counts support this clone. This chain joins TRBV16 and TRBJ1-3; D may be TRBD1 (6 bases). Between the trimmed V and J ends, which lost 1 base and 7 bases, there was a span of 11 bases. The germline V gene encodes CDR1 KGHSY and CDR2 FQNENV. The CDR3 loop spans 14 amino acids. The DNA for the CDR3 is TGTGCCAGCAGCCAATTTGCAGGGGCCAACACCATATATTTT. It translates to CASSQFAGANTIYF. The full variable domain, rest sourced from reference TRBV16 and TRBJ1-3, is GEEVAQTPKHLVRGEGQKAKLYCAPIKGHSYVFWYQQVLKNEFKFLISFQNENVFDETGMPKERFSAKCLPNSPCSLEIQATKLEDSAVYFCASSQFAGANTIYFGEGSWLTVV.

This clone has more than one count but fewer than ten. This rearrangement joins TRBV29-1 to TRBJ2-2; perhaps TRBD1 as D (5 bases). This CDR3 spans 15 amino acids. V gave up 7 bases and J gave up 3 bases, with 18 bases separating them. The germline V gene has CDR1 SQVTM and CDR2 ANQGSEA. The CDR3 bases are TGCAGCGCAGTGGAAGGGGATGTAGACACCGGGGAGCTGTTTTTT. Translation gives CSAVEGDVDTGELFF.

V gene TRBV5-1 combines with J gene TRBJ1-1, with D uncertain. Germline V gene sequence: CDR1 SGHRS, CDR2 YFSETQ. This CDR3 has 17 amino acids. V dropped 1 base and J dropped 0 bases, with 16 bases sitting between them. CDR3 loop: CASSLYPQNHMNTEAFF. CDR3 in DNA: TGCGCCAGCAGCTTGTACCCCCAAAATCACATGAACACTGAAGCTTTCTTT.

The chain uses TRBV29-1 and TRBJ1-1; no clear D. The V and J ends lost 4 bases and 8 bases respectively, with 14 bases between them. CDR1 is SQVTM and CDR2 is ANQGSEA in the germline V gene. This CDR3 is built from 12 residues. CDR3 coding DNA: TGCAGCGTTGCCCCCATCCGGAGGGAAGCTTTCTTT. This encodes CSVAPIRREAFF.

This chain uses TRBV12-3 or TRBV12-4 with TRBJ1-2; TRBD1 might be the D (5 bases). V was trimmed by 1 base and J by 7 bases, leaving 10 bases between them. CDR3 size: 13 residues. The CDR3 DNA sequence: TGTGCCAGCAGTTTAGAGGGGATGCGTGGCTACACCTTC. As protein: CASSLEGMRGYTF.

This clone was seen more than once but under ten times. J is TRBJ2-4 and V is TRBV4-2; a possible D gene is TRBD1 (6 bases). The CDR3 has 17 amino acids. Germline V gene data show CDR1 as LGHNA and CDR2 as YNFKEQ. Trimming left V 0 bases short and J 7 bases short, with 19 bases between. The CDR3 loop is CASSQDRVGGVRNIQYF. The CDR3 region has the DNA TGTGCCAGCAGCCAAGATCGGGTAGGGGGAGTGAGGAACATTCAGTACTTC.

This chain uses TRBV24-1 with TRBJ2-1; 7 bases match TRBD2. The CDR3 sequence is 14 residues long. V dropped 5 bases and J dropped 7; count of bases not matched to a gene: 7. Germline V gene data show CDR1 as KGHDR and CDR2 as SFDVKD. In nucleotides, the CDR3 is TGTGCCACCAGTGGGCGGGAGAAACTGAATGAGCAGTTCTTC. Residues: CATSGREKLNEQFF.

Of note for this clone: Distinct nucleotide sequences in the sample also encode this CDR3. The chain couples TRBV7-2 to TRBJ1-5; D is uncertain. The CDR3 is 14 residues long. The germline gives CDR1 SGHTA, CDR2 FQGNSA. V was pared by 1 base and J by 2 bases, with 6 bases between. The CDR3 protein is CASSLGQGNQPQHF. In DNA, the CDR3 is TGTGCCAGCAGCTTAGGCCAGGGCAATCAGCCCCAGCATTTT. Combining the CDR3 with reference TRBV7-2 and TRBJ1-5 gives the whole variable domain GAGVSQSPSNKVTEKGKDVELRCDPISGHTALYWYRQSLGQGLEFLIYFQGNSAPDKSGLPSDRFSAERTGGSVSTLTIQRTQQEDSAVYLCASSLGQGNQPQHFGDGTRLSIL.

The rearrangement uses TRBV5-1 and TRBJ2-7; TRBD1 agrees at 10 bases. CDR1 and CDR2 from the germline V gene are SGHRS and YFSETQ. CDR3 length: 14 amino acids. Trimming at V came to 4 bases and at J to 5 bases, leaving 6 bases not matched to a gene. The CDR3 DNA follows: TGCGCCAGCAGCCCGGGAGGGACAGGGGACGAGCAGTACTTC. Amino acid sequence: CASSPGGTGDEQYF.

The chain recombines TRBV9 with TRBJ1-3, with D possibly matching TRBD1 (6 bases). This CDR3 has 16 residues. Germline CDR1 SGDLS, CDR2 YYNGEE. The ends were cut back, 0 bases at V and 0 bases at J, with 10 bases in the middle. The chain's CDR3 is CASSVGAGDSGNTIYF. CDR3 sequence (DNA): TGTGCCAGCAGCGTAGGGGCAGGGGACTCTGGAAACACCATATATTTT.